This is a list of T cell receptor beta chains from one sample in a study of regulatory T cells in long-lasting Graves disease. MiXCR was run by TCRdb on the multiplex PCR reads, yielding one entry per CDR3 protein. Counted here are some 230,000 distinct CDR3 sequences, 15% to 20% occurring once; the ten biggest clones make up roughly 23%. Sequenced material: peripheral blood mononuclear cells (PBMCs), taken at new diagnosis, from a patient treated with antithyroid drugs. The receptors stem from a female donor with Graves disease. The conserved cysteine and the conserved F or W are not part of the CDR3 here. The D gene is left open where the match is weak.

v_call d_call cdr3_aa
TRBV2 TRBD2 ASARRDSGDTQY
TRBV19 . ASMARETQY
TRBV6-2/TRBV6-3 . ASSSWGGGRETQY
TRBV20-1 . SAGGLPGNTIY
TRBV6-1 TRBD1 ASSVLTGQHYNEQF
TRBV5-4 TRBD2 ASSSRIAGDADTQY
TRBV24-1 TRBD2 ATSDSGLAEGVEQF
TRBV20-1 . SARALTGNTEAF
TRBV11-2 TRBD2 ASSLGIAGAHEQY
TRBV18 TRBD2 ASSPPGTSLNEQF
TRBV7-7 TRBD2 ASSFTAGRGQETQY
TRBV3-1 . ASSQDRGELF
TRBV12-3/TRBV12-4 TRBD2 ASSLTSGSNEQF
TRBV12-3/TRBV12-4 TRBD2 ASSLGTRYNEQF
TRBV6-5 . ASSYSPTRRARNSPLH
TRBV19 . ASSILLPGEQF
TRBV4-3 . ASSQDGAGTYGYT
TRBV6-1 . ASRRRDPWGGETQY
TRBV20-1 TRBD1 SARTGQPYGYT
TRBV19 TRBD1 ASSIARGTDTQY
TRBV7-9 . ASSLEGNTIY
TRBV19 TRBD2 ASSRAGWLAVDDEQF
TRBV24-1 . ATSRDSTYEQY
TRBV11-2 TRBD2 ASSRLAGGGNEQF
TRBV20-1 . SARDTQVGGVEQF
TRBV7-3 . ASAPGGAETQY
TRBV5-5 TRBD2 ASSLSSGGGPLYNEQF
TRBV6-1 TRBD1 ATKGAGAGYGYT
TRBV2 . ASSLGFTNEKLF
TRBV19 . ASSMRVGEQY
TRBV2 . ASSTGSGYEQY
TRBV30 TRBD2 AWRSGAPIDYEQY
TRBV3-1 . ASSNRDMRENEQF
TRBV28 . ASSLGGYGGYT
TRBV7-8 . ASSLGPAWAEAF
TRBV10-3 . ATQNGSYEQY
TRBV30 . AWETAGWNTEAF
TRBV30 . AWRGGGLYGYT
TRBV6-2/TRBV6-3 . ASSSAEKDTQY
TRBV18 . ASSPSRRETQY
TRBV3-2 . ASSLSLAGEPGDTQY
TRBV20-1 TRBD2 SATRAGAPGDYEQY
TRBV18 TRBD1 ASSTGGGNHGYT
TRBV7-2 TRBD2 ASSVRLAGGYEQY
TRBV27 . ASSPNNGYGYT
TRBV2 . ASSEGVPDYNEQF
TRBV12-3/TRBV12-4 TRBD1 ASSFRTGSPETQY
TRBV11-3 . ASSLGAGLDYEQY
TRBV29-1 . SVFKMGGRIDTQY
TRBV15 . ATSRAARGTKNIQY
TRBV12-3/TRBV12-4 . ASRRNSNQPQH
TRBV5-4 TRBD2 ASSSGLAGGRTDTQY
TRBV11-3 . ASSSPIQETQY
TRBV11-2 TRBD1 ASSSIPHLTTGKISYEQY
TRBV11-1 . ASSLGGPYNEQF
TRBV30 . AWSVGARGDETQY
TRBV7-9 . ASSPGANIQY
TRBV2 . ASSELGGDGAGELF
TRBV29-1 . SVKELPGNEQF
TRBV24-1 . ATSDPSWRDHKSDTQY